This entry lists 31 T cell receptor beta chains sequenced from one sample in a study of blood T cell repertoires in COVID-19. The method was immunoSEQ multiplex PCR; TCRdb's version includes in-frame clones alone and lacks a portion of them. The table lists some 83,000 clones, about two thirds of them singletons. Sequenced material: peripheral blood. The receptors originated from a woman of 80 years or more with acute or convalescent COVID-19.

Ten or more counts support this clone. The gene calls are TRBV6-5 and TRBJ2-2; possible D gene TRBD1, 5 bases. Germline-derived CDR1 and CDR2 are MNHEY and SVGAGI. Trimming removed 6 bases at V and 0 bases at J, with 11 bases between. The CDR3 runs to 15 residues. The CDR3 sequence is CASSTETANTGELFF. The CDR3 DNA follows: TGTGCCAGCAGCACTGAGACAGCGAACACCGGGGAGCTGTTTTTT.

The chain uses TRBV24-1 and TRBJ1-2; TRBD1 matches 9 bases. J was trimmed by 8 bases and V by 5 bases; bases with no gene match: 11. Germline assignment: CDR1 KGHDR and CDR2 SFDVKD. CDR3 length equals 15 residues. Here the CDR3 reads CATSAEGQGVEGYTF. The CDR3 coding sequence is TGTGCCACCAGTGCTGAGGGACAGGGTGTCGAGGGCTACACCTTC.

The chain has TRBV4-2 and TRBJ1-2, with 7 bases aligning to TRBD1. The CDR3 covers 17 residues. Unmatched junction bases numbered 15, after V lost 4 bases and J lost 4 bases. Germline loops: CDR1 LGHNA, CDR2 YNFKEQ. CDR3 in amino acids: CASSRLHSMGQSYGYTF. The CDR3 nucleotides are TGTGCCAGCAGCCGACTCCATTCGATGGGACAGAGCTATGGCTACACCTTC.

The chain employs TRBV6-6 and TRBJ1-4; D remains unclear. Germline V gene lookup returns CDR1 MNHNY and CDR2 SVGAGI (reference sequence). Trimming removed 2 bases at V and 10 bases at J, with 17 bases between. CDR3 length: 15 residues. Here the CDR3 DNA reads TGTGCCAGCAGTTACACTGACGATGCGGAGGGAAAACTGTTTTTT. It yields the protein CASSYTDDAEGKLFF.

This rearrangement joins TRBV11-2 to TRBJ1-2; 10 bases line up with TRBD1. V lost 5 bases and J lost 1; bases outside the gene matches: 4. Germline CDR1 and CDR2: SGHAT and FQNNGV. The CDR3 is 15 residues long. CDR3 nucleotide sequence: TGTGCCAGCAGCACCCGGACAGGGGGTAACTATGGCTACACCTTC. Translation: CASSTRTGGNYGYTF. The whole variable domain, remainder taken from reference TRBV11-2 and TRBJ1-2, is EAGVAQSPRYKIIEKRQSVAFWCNPISGHATLYWYQQILGQGPKLLIQFQNNGVVDDSQLPKDRFSAERLKGVDSTLKIQPAKLEDSAVYLCASSTRTGGNYGYTFGSGTRLTVV.

The V and J genes are TRBV11-2 and TRBJ1-6, with D possibly being TRBD1 (6 bases). V dropped 1 base and J dropped 3 bases, with 13 bases sitting between them. Germline V gene lookup returns CDR1 SGHAT and CDR2 FQNNGV. The CDR3 totals 17 residues. CDR3 region: CASSLVRGGGYNSPLHF. The CDR3 DNA is TGTGCCAGCAGCTTAGTCAGGGGAGGGGGCTATAATTCACCCCTCCACTTT. The full variable domain, its missing parts supplied by reference TRBV11-2 and TRBJ1-6, is EAGVAQSPRYKIIEKRQSVAFWCNPISGHATLYWYQQILGQGPKLLIQFQNNGVVDDSQLPKDRFSAERLKGVDSTLKIQPAKLEDSAVYLCASSLVRGGGYNSPLHFGNGTRLTVT.

V gene TRBV9 combines with J gene TRBJ1-6, with D hard to call. Germline assignment: CDR1 SGDLS and CDR2 YYNGEE. This CDR3 has 14 amino acids. V was clipped by 4 bases and J by 7 bases, with 12 bases between them. The CDR3 DNA reads as TGTGCCAGCAGCAACGGGGATTACAATTCACCCCTCCACTTT. Its translation: CASSNGDYNSPLHF.

The chain combines TRBV6-2 or TRBV6-3 with TRBJ1-2; D is ambiguous. CDR1 is MNHEY and CDR2 is SVGEGT in the germline V gene. This CDR3 is 11 amino acids long. V dropped 4 bases and J dropped 5 bases, with 5 bases sitting between them. Written as DNA, the CDR3 is TGTGCCAGCAGTTTGCGTTATGGCTACACCTTC. Translating it yields CASSLRYGYTF.

The chain carries TRBV5-1 and TRBJ2-1; the D is unclear. This CDR3 comprises 13 residues. Germline loops: CDR1 SGHRS, CDR2 YFSETQ. Between the trimmed V and J ends, which lost 0 bases and 4 bases, there was a span of 5 bases. The CDR3 reads CASSLAQYNEQFF. The CDR3 region has the DNA TGCGCCAGCAGCTTGGCCCAGTACAATGAGCAGTTCTTC.

V and J are TRBV20-1 and TRBJ2-1, with D possibly being TRBD1 (5 bases). V was shortened by 3 bases and J by 3 bases, with 9 bases between the two germline ends. Germline lookup yields CDR1 DFQATT and CDR2 SNEGSKA (reference sequence). The CDR3 runs 13 residues. CDR3 region: CSASRRVYNEQFF. CDR3 nucleotides: TGCAGTGCTAGTCGCAGGGTCTACAATGAGCAGTTCTTC.

The V call is TRBV4-2, the J call TRBJ2-7; D is perhaps TRBD2 (6 bases). The CDR3 runs 13 residues. Trimming left V 0 bases short and J 4 bases short, with 7 bases between. Germline CDR1 and CDR2: LGHNA and YNFKEQ. The CDR3 is CASSQEGGYEQYF. In DNA form, the CDR3 reads TGTGCCAGCAGCCAAGAGGGGGGTTACGAGCAGTACTTC.

V is TRBV6-5 and J is TRBJ1-2, with TRBD1 identical over 7 bases. From germline, CDR1 is MNHEY and CDR2 SVGAGI. The V and J ends lost 6 bases and 5 bases, in that order; junction bases with no gene match: 6. The CDR3 spans 13 residues. The CDR3 region is CASRVQGRYGYTF. The CDR3 DNA reads as TGTGCCAGCAGGGTACAGGGGAGGTATGGCTACACCTTC.

The chain uses TRBV11-2 and TRBJ2-5; 9 nucleotides align to TRBD1. The CDR3 contains 15 residues. Trimming removed 5 bases from V and 5 bases from J; junction bases left unmatched: 9. Germline CDR1 reads SGHAT; CDR2 reads FQNNGV. This chain's CDR3 is CASSLRWTGEETQYF. In nucleotides, the CDR3 is TGTGCCAGCAGCCTTCGATGGACAGGGGAGGAGACCCAGTACTTC.

The V gene is TRBV5-1, the J gene TRBJ1-6, with unresolved D. The CDR3 extends over 13 amino acids. Germline V gene lookup returns CDR1 SGHRS and CDR2 YFSETQ. V was cut by 0 bases and J by 8 bases, with 6 bases left in between. The CDR3 DNA is TGCGCCAGCAGCTTGGACAGCTATTCACCCCTCCACTTT. Translated, it gives CASSLDSYSPLHF.

This clone occurred many times. V gene TRBV11-2 combines with J gene TRBJ1-3; tentative D call: TRBD1 (6 bases). V was cut by 4 bases and J by 0 bases, with 13 bases left in between. This CDR3 region has 16 residues. Germline V gives CDR1 SGHAT, CDR2 FQNNGV. CDR3 nucleotide sequence: TGTGCCAGCAGCTCTTTACAGGGCCGCTCTGGAAACACCATATATTTT. It translates to CASSSLQGRSGNTIYF. The full variable domain, completed using reference TRBV11-2 and TRBJ1-3, is EAGVAQSPRYKIIEKRQSVAFWCNPISGHATLYWYQQILGQGPKLLIQFQNNGVVDDSQLPKDRFSAERLKGVDSTLKIQPAKLEDSAVYLCASSSLQGRSGNTIYFGEGSWLTVV.

The chain joins TRBV11-3 to TRBJ2-1, with TRBD1 matching 7 bases. The CDR3 runs to 14 residues. J gave up 5 bases and V 8 bases, and 9 bases lay outside the gene matches. CDR1 is SGHNT, CDR2 YENEEA, per germline. For the CDR3, the DNA is TGTGCCAGCGGACGACAGGGACCCGACAATGAGCAGTTCTTC. It is translated as CASGRQGPDNEQFF.

This clone was seen more than once but under ten times. This chain joins TRBV2 and TRBJ2-3; 8 bases are a match to TRBD1. Germline trimming cut 4 bases from V and 2 bases from J; bases unmatched to any gene: 11. CDR3 length equals 17 residues. Per germline, CDR1 SNHLY and CDR2 FYNNEI. The CDR3 nucleotides read TGTGCCAGCAGTGTGGCCCGACAGGGGAGGACCACAGATACGCAGTATTTT. This sequence encodes CASSVARQGRTTDTQYF.

The chain joins TRBV5-6 to TRBJ2-7; TRBD1 agrees at 10 bases. Germline CDR1 SGHDT, CDR2 YYEEEE. The trim removed 2 bases at V and 3 bases at J, leaving 5 bases unmatched. This CDR3 contains 15 residues. The CDR3: CASSLGTGVFYEQYF. As DNA, the CDR3 is TGTGCCAGCAGCTTAGGGACAGGGGTATTCTACGAGCAGTACTTC.

This rearrangement joins TRBV7-2 to TRBJ2-2, with D perhaps matching TRBD2 (6 bases). The germline CDR1 and CDR2 sequences are SGHTA and FQGNSA. V was cut by 4 bases and J by 6 bases, with 18 bases left in between. The CDR3 has 16 residues. Here the CDR3 reads CASSSLGTGGAGELFF. The DNA of the CDR3 is TGTGCCAGCAGCTCCCTCGGAACTGGAGGGGCCGGGGAGCTGTTTTTT.

V is TRBV18 and J is TRBJ2-5, with 10 bases lining up with TRBD1. CDR1 and CDR2 (germline): KGHSH, LQKENI. CDR3 length equals 17 residues. Germline trimming cut 3 bases from V and 4 bases from J; bases unmatched to any gene: 11. The CDR3 nucleotides read TGTGCCAGCTCACCCGGCCGGGACAGGGGACGGTTAGAGACCCAGTACTTC. This codes for CASSPGRDRGRLETQYF.

This chain joins TRBV4-2 and TRBJ2-2; 10 bases are shared with TRBD2. Germline V CDR1 and CDR2: LGHNA, YNFKEQ. The length of the CDR3 is 16 residues. Trimming at V came to 3 bases and at J to 3 bases, leaving 4 bases not matched to a gene. The CDR3 nucleotides read TGTGCCAGCAGCCACCCGAGCGGGGGGGACACCGGGGAGCTGTTTTTT. Translating gives CASSHPSGGDTGELFF.

The V and J genes are TRBV6-4 and TRBJ2-5; possible D gene TRBD1, 5 bases. The germline V gene has CDR1 MRHNA and CDR2 SNTAGT. Trimming left V 6 bases short and J 10 bases short, with 21 bases between. This CDR3 is 14 amino acids long. CDR3 DNA: TGTGCCAGCAGACAACAGGAAGGGATAGGAAGCCAGTACTTC. Translated, it gives CASRQQEGIGSQYF.

Here the CDR3 reads CASSGPTGDSSYNEQFF. In nucleotides, the CDR3 is TGTGCCAGCAGCGGCCCAACCGGGGACAGCTCCTACAATGAGCAGTTCTTC. V gene TRBV9 combines with J gene TRBJ2-1; 7 nucleotides line up with TRBD1. This CDR3 has 17 amino acids. Losses at the gene ends were 3 bases for V and 0 bases for J; bases not matched to a gene: 9. The germline gives CDR1 SGDLS, CDR2 YYNGEE.

The chain carries TRBV4-3 and TRBJ1-5; D unclear. With 0 bases removed from V and 5 bases from J, the gap between germline ends came to 11 bases. This CDR3 is 15 amino acids long. The germline gives CDR1 LGHNA, CDR2 YSLEER. The CDR3 spells CASSQDPSGYQPQHF. The DNA of the CDR3 is TGCGCCAGCAGCCAAGATCCCTCGGGATATCAGCCCCAGCATTTT.

This chain joins TRBV24-1 and TRBJ1-1; D gene unclear. CDR3 length equals 16 residues. Germline CDR1 is KGHDR and CDR2 is SFDVKD. V was trimmed by 0 bases and J by 2 bases, leaving 12 bases between them. The CDR3 reads CATSDLQIGINTEAFF. The CDR3 coding sequence is TGTGCCACCAGTGATTTGCAAATCGGGATAAACACTGAAGCTTTCTTT.

This chain joins TRBV28 and TRBJ2-7; TRBD1 agrees at 8 bases. Trimming took 2 bases from V and 6 from J; bases not matched to a gene: 15. CDR1 and CDR2 (germline): MDHEN, SYDVKM. This CDR3 region has 17 residues. For the CDR3, the DNA is TGTGCCAGCAGTTTACGTACTTGGACAGGGTATAAAGTCGAGCAGTACTTC. It encodes CASSLRTWTGYKVEQYF.

The rearrangement uses TRBV6-2 or TRBV6-3 and TRBJ1-2; D might be TRBD1 (5 bases). Trimming took 1 base from V and 3 from J, leaving 6 bases between them. CDR3 length: 13 amino acids. Looked up from germline, CDR1 is MNHEY and CDR2 is SVGEGT. CDR3 amino acids: CASSYLTDYGYTF. In nucleotides, the CDR3 is TGTGCCAGCAGTTACTTGACAGACTATGGCTACACCTTC.

The V gene is TRBV6-5, the J gene TRBJ2-1, with 7 bases aligning to TRBD2. From germline, CDR1 is MNHEY and CDR2 SVGAGI. The CDR3 spans 15 residues. The junction had 4 bases not matched to a gene; V was cut back by 5 bases and J by 0 bases. This CDR3 is CASSRGGGSYNEQFF. The CDR3 DNA follows: TGTGCCAGCAGTCGGGGCGGGGGCTCCTACAATGAGCAGTTCTTC.

This chain joins TRBV6-2 or TRBV6-3 and TRBJ1-1, with D hard to call. There are 16 residues in the CDR3. With 2 bases removed from V and 3 bases from J, the gap between germline ends came to 16 bases. From germline, CDR1 is MNHEY and CDR2 SVGEGT. The DNA of the CDR3 is TGTGCCAGCAGTTACGTATCCTCCCTGGGCTACACTGAAGCTTTCTTT. Encoded protein: CASSYVSSLGYTEAFF.

This chain connects TRBV3-1 (or the pseudogene TRBV3-2) to TRBJ1-5; D ambiguous. Germline CDR1 reads LGHDT; CDR2 reads YNNKEL (reference sequence). This CDR3 is built from 13 residues. Trimming pared 8 bases from V and 1 base from J, leaving 9 bases between. The CDR3 is CASARSSNQPQHF. The CDR3 DNA reads as TGTGCCAGCGCGCGGTCAAGCAATCAGCCCCAGCATTTT.

The rearrangement links TRBV18 to TRBJ1-2; TRBD1 matches 11 bases. Per germline, CDR1 KGHSH and CDR2 LQKENI. Unmatched junction bases numbered 4, after V lost 2 bases and J lost 8 bases. The CDR3 has 14 amino acids. CDR3 DNA: TGTGCCAGCTCACCAAGGGACAGGGGGGACGGCTACACCTTC. As protein: CASSPRDRGDGYTF.